The text below deals with one T cell receptor (beta chain). Its binding antigen is unknown. No qualities accompany the bases; no much larger clone lies one base away. This entry is derived from a study of radiation and T cells in renal cell carcinoma (dated by TCRdb to the early 2020s). Study-level background: TCR beta sequencing covered approximately 51 samples in total, comprising roughly 25 tumors and around 27 peripheral blood samples. The last blood draw occurred 4 weeks after radiation, at the same time as nephrectomy. In the 55 or so samples combined, some 4,000,000 unique CDR3 nucleotide sequences were found, encoding about 3 million unique CDR3 amino acid sequences.

Read against the paper, the sample's time point label means: blood 4 weeks post-SBRT, at nephrectomy. Interpreted using the paper, the treatment or condition label stands for: 15 Gy SBRT to primary tumor, nephrectomy 4 weeks later. Samples came from a clinical trial, in which primary renal cell carcinomas received 15 Gy stereotactic body radiation therapy followed by nephrectomy 4 weeks later. Serial peripheral blood from radiation-treated patients was sampled at baseline, 2 weeks and 4 weeks after SBRT to track tumor-enriched clonotypes. All patients had renal cell carcinoma with clear cell pathology. The QIAamp DNA Blood Mini Kit (Qiagen) was used to prepare genomic DNA for TCR sequencing. Only samples passing all quality control checks were included in the analyses. The CDR3 starts with the cysteine, ends with the phenylalanine, and has 13 residues. Of the read, only the CDR3 DNA is kept; its 39 bases are in frame from base 1. The germline V gene sets CDR1 to SGHRS and CDR2 to YFSETQ. Trimming costs V 0 bases and J 14 bases, and their ends lie 17 bases apart.

Results and caveats for the whole study, not just this receptor: In blood, the top tumor clonotypes increased between baseline and 2 weeks post-radiation and then shrank by 4 weeks, which suggests that tumor-resident clones expanded only transiently. Blood repertoire dynamics were not followed beyond 4 weeks after treatment. Because the trial had a single-armed design, the trial could not examine how radiation dose or scheduling affected the TCR repertoire. Because pretreatment tumor biopsies were not available, the study could not determine whether clonotypes were already present within the tumor at baseline.

TCR beta libraries were generated from genomic DNA with the immunoSEQ kit, following the manufacturer's recommendations. To prepare libraries, a first multiplex PCR with proprietary primers was run, followed by a second PCR that added unique barcodes, and a bead cleanup was done after each round. Each sample batch included a kit-provided positive control reaction and a negative control reaction. The final libraries underwent checking on an Agilent 4200 TapeStation D1000 ScreenTape, volumetric pooling, and quantification by qPCR. An Illumina NextSeq500 fitted with a MidOutput 150-cycle cartridge performed the sequencing, running 156 Read1 cycles and 15 Index1 cycles with the kit's custom primers. The pooled library was loaded at 1.0 pM, and about 20% PhiX control was spiked in. The authors processed their data as follows. Vendor-processed data were analyzed in R, with a clonotype defined as all T cells sharing the same CDR3 nucleotide sequence. For clone abundance analyses, frequencies were normalized to the 10,000 most abundant clones per sample. Public T cell clones, which averaged fewer than five per sample, were excluded before analysis. A difference in abundance of at least 32-fold between compartments was used to define tumor-enriched and baseline blood-enriched clonotypes. A beta-binomial differential abundance model was used to identify clonotypes that were expanded or contracted between blood time points. Tumor-blood repertoire similarity was measured with the Baroni-Urbani and Buser coefficient, and groups were compared using two-tailed Wilcoxon tests in R. Drawn from immuneACCESS, this table holds only the in-frame rearrangements with V and J called that TCRdb kept. Clones are partly lost; checked studies trace under half to an unresolved V gene and leave the rest unexplained. The V and J calls and clone size are taken from that table; D and trimming were inferred from the DNA. The sample table holds approximately 90,000 clones, of which around four fifths were seen once. Roughly 10% of the sample lies in the top ten.

The material was blood, obtained from a patient whose treatment included radiotherapy and nephrectomy. The TCR originated in a man aged 50-60 years with renal cell carcinoma. The chain is encoded by TRBV5-1 joined to TRBJ1-2; the D gene identity is not certain. This receptor carries the CDR3 CASSLDAGPWRTF. The nucleotide sequence reads TGCGCCAGCAGCTTGGACGCCGGCCCCTGGAGAACCTTC.